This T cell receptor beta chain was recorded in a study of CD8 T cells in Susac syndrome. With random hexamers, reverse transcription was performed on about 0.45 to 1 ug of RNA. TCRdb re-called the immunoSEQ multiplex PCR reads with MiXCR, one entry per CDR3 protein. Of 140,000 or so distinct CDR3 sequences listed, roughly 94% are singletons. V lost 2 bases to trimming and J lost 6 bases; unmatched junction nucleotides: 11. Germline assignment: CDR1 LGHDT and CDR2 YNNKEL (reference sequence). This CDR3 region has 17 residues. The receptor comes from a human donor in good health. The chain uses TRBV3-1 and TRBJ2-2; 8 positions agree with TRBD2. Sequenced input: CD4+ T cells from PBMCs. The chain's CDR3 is CASSQQHGTGGAGELFF. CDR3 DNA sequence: TGTGCCAGCAGCCAACAACACGGGACGGGGGGGGCCGGGGAGCTGTTTTTT.